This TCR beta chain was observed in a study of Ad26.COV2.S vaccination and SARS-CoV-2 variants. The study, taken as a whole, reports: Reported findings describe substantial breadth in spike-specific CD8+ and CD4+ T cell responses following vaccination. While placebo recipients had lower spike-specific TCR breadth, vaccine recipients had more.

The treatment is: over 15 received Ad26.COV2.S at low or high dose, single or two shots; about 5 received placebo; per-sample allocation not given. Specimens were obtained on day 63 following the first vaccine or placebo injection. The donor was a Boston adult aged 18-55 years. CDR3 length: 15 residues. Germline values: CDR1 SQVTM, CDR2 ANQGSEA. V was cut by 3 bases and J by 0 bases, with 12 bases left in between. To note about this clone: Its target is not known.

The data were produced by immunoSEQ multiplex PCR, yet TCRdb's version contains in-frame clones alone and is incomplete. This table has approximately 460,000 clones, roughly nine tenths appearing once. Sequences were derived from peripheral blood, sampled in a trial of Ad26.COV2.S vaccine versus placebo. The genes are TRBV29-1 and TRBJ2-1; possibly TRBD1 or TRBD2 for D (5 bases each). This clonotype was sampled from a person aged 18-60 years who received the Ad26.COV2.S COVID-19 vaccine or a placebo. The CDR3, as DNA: TGCAGCGTTGATGGGGACCCCCTCTCCTACAATGAGCAGTTCTTC. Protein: CSVDGDPLSYNEQFF.